These 17 T cell receptor beta chains were sequenced from one sample in a study of CD8+CD57+ T cells in acquired aplastic anemia. Genomic DNA was employed as the template in profiling TCR beta VDJ and CDR3. TCRdb analysed the reads with MiXCR anew, one entry per CDR3 protein. The sample has under 200,000 distinct CDR3 sequences; under 55% are singletons. Sequenced patients had shown CD8+CD57+ cell expansion by flow cytometry. Sequences were obtained from sorted CD4+, CD8+, or CD8+CD57+ T cells (not recorded which) from PBMCs. All receptors derive from a human donor with aplastic anemia.

This clonotype came up many times. The J gene is TRBJ2-1, the V gene TRBV5-1; D is perhaps TRBD2 (6 bases). V lost 0 bases, J lost 0 bases, and 13 bases lay in between. This CDR3 spans 17 amino acids. The V gene's germline CDR1 is SGHRS and CDR2 YFSETQ. The CDR3 bases are TGCGCCAGCAGCTTGGCCGGGAGCACGAGCTCCTACAATGAGCAGTTCTTC. Amino acid sequence: CASSLAGSTSSYNEQFF.

Note on this clonotype: This may be a read error, as it is one base from a much larger clone. CDR3 nucleotides: TGTGCCAGCTGCTCCAGGACAGGGGAAGAGACCCAGTACTTC. This gives the protein CASCSRTGEETQYF. The chain carries TRBV9 and TRBJ2-5; TRBD1 aligns across 9 bases. This CDR3 is 14 amino acids long. V was clipped by 7 bases and J by 3 bases; unmatched bases: 7. The germline V gene has CDR1 SGDLS and CDR2 YYNGEE.

This clonotype was counted at least ten times. A much more abundant neighbour one base away suggests this may be a read error. The conserved closing phenylalanine or tryptophan is absent in this CDR3, likely reflecting a read error. This chain joins TRBV15 and TRBJ1-1; a possible D gene is TRBD1 (5 bases). The germline V gene encodes CDR1 LNHNV and CDR2 YYDKDF (reference sequence). Trimming pared 0 bases from V and 4 bases from J, leaving 9 bases between. The CDR3 loop spans 14 amino acids. As DNA, the CDR3 is TGTGCCACCAGCAGAGATACTGGGGGCACTGAAGCTTTCCTT. Translation: CATSRDTGGTEAFL.

Many counts were recorded for this clonotype. The chain recombines TRBV2 with TRBJ1-6; 7 bases agree with TRBD1. The V gene end was trimmed by 6 bases and the J gene end by 6 bases; junction bases not matched to a gene: 5. CDR3 length: 14 amino acids. Germline V gene sequence: CDR1 SNHLY, CDR2 FYNNEI. The DNA of the CDR3 is TGTGCCAGCAGGCCCACAGGGGTTAATTCACCCCTCCACTTT. Residues: CASRPTGVNSPLHF.

In this sample, this clonotype turned up a few times. The V call is TRBV24-1, the J call TRBJ2-5; no clear D gene. This CDR3 is built from 16 residues. Trimming cost V 3 bases and J 2 bases, with 15 bases left between them. CDR1 and CDR2 (germline): KGHDR, SFDVKD. CDR3 amino acids: CATSDTGPREQETQYF. CDR3 bases: TGTGCCACCAGTGATACTGGACCCCGAGAGCAAGAGACCCAGTACTTC.

On this clonotype itself: A much more abundant neighbour one base away suggests this may be a read error. V gene TRBV7-4 combines with J gene TRBJ1-1; no clear D. The CDR3 loop spans 13 amino acids. Germline CDR1 is SGHVT and CDR2 is SQSDAQ. CDR3 bases: TGTGTTAGTGGAGCGACCGTGTATACTGAAGCTTTCTTT. Translating it yields CVSGATVYTEAFF.

The chain links TRBV2 to TRBJ2-1, with TRBD2 identical over 8 bases. V was clipped by 7 bases and J by 6 bases; unmatched bases: 11. The CDR3 totals 15 residues. CDR1 is SNHLY and CDR2 is FYNNEI in the germline V gene. The CDR3 reads CASTSMGLAGNEQFF. As DNA, the CDR3 is TGTGCCAGCACTTCCATGGGTCTAGCGGGCAATGAGCAGTTCTTC.

This clonotype was detected only once. V gene TRBV2 combines with J gene TRBJ1-1; the D is unclear. Trimming pared 8 bases from V and 9 bases from J, leaving 19 bases between. This CDR3 spans 13 amino acids. CDR1 is SNHLY, CDR2 FYNNEI, per germline. Here the CDR3 DNA reads TGTGCCAGCGAATCTTGGAGTCGCCCTAAAGCTTTCTTT. Its protein product is CASESWSRPKAFF.

The rearrangement joins TRBV14 to TRBJ2-2; 11 bases match TRBD2. The length of the CDR3 is 16 residues. The V gene's germline CDR1 is SGHDN and CDR2 FVKESK. The junction had 7 bases not matched to a gene; V was cut back by 4 bases and J by 6 bases. This chain's CDR3 is CASSLVAGGPAGELFF. CDR3 DNA sequence: TGTGCCAGCAGCCTAGTAGCGGGAGGGCCGGCCGGGGAGCTGTTTTTT.

In its sample, this clonotype was seen many times. At one end the junction does not follow the germline gene, possibly because of a read error. J is TRBJ2-2 and V is TRBV7-7; TRBD1 is a possible D gene (5 bases). CDR3 length equals 14 residues. Germline assignment: CDR1 SSHAT and CDR2 FNYEAQ (reference sequence). The CDR3 nucleotides read TGTGCTAGCAGCTTTGCCAGGGACACCGGGGAGCTGTTTTTT. It specifies CASSFARDTGELFF. Looking up the rest from reference TRBV7-7 and TRBJ2-2 gives the full variable domain: GAGVSQSPRYKVTKRGQDVTLRCDPISSHATLYWYQQALGQGPEFLTYFNYEAQPDKSGLPSDRFSAERPEGSISTLTIQRTEQRDSAMYRCASSFARDTGELFFGEGSRLTVL.

This clonotype has at least ten counts. The chain joins TRBV7-9 to TRBJ2-1; tentative D call: TRBD2 (6 bases). V was shortened by 1 base and J by 8 bases, with 15 bases between the two germline ends. Germline V CDR1 and CDR2: SEHNR, FQNEAQ (reference sequence). This CDR3 is built from 15 residues. Here the CDR3 reads CASSLGAAGQHEQFF. In nucleotides, the CDR3 is TGTGCCAGCAGCTTAGGGGCAGCGGGCCAGCATGAGCAGTTCTTC.

This clonotype was picked up many times. The chain combines TRBV15 with TRBJ2-7, with D perhaps given as TRBD1 or TRBD2 (7 bases each). This CDR3 has 15 residues. CDR1 is LNHNV and CDR2 is YYDKDF in the germline V gene (reference sequence). Trimming cost V 6 bases and J 2 bases, with 17 bases left between them. CDR3 region: CATSQGGGLPYEQYF. The CDR3 bases are TGTGCCACCAGTCAGGGGGGGGGGCTACCCTACGAGCAGTACTTC.

This clonotype was counted at least ten times. V gene TRBV7-8 combines with J gene TRBJ1-3, with a possible D match to TRBD1 (6 bases). The germline V and J ends were trimmed by 6 bases and 0 bases, with 12 bases remaining between them. This CDR3 is built from 15 residues. Germline values: CDR1 SGHVS, CDR2 FQNEAQ. Here the CDR3 reads CASSFTGFSGNTIYF. The CDR3 DNA follows: TGTGCCAGCAGTTTTACAGGGTTCTCTGGAAACACCATATATTTT. The full variable domain, in which reference TRBV7-8 and TRBJ1-3 provide the parts outside the CDR3, is GAGVSQSPRYKVAKRGQDVALRCDPISGHVSLFWYQQALGQGPEFLTYFQNEAQLDKSGLPSDRFFAERPEGSVSTLKIQRTQQEDSAVYLCASSFTGFSGNTIYFGEGSWLTVV.

In this sample, this clonotype turned up many times. V usage is TRBV5-1 and J usage is TRBJ1-1, with D uncertain. This CDR3 is built from 15 residues. Germline CDR1 reads SGHRS; CDR2 reads YFSETQ. Trimming stripped 0 bases from V and 1 base from J, with 10 bases between. CDR3 coding DNA: TGCGCCAGCAGCTTGGGAGGCCGACAGAACACTGAAGCTTTCTTT. Encoded protein: CASSLGGRQNTEAFF. The whole variable domain, remainder taken from reference TRBV5-1 and TRBJ1-1, is KAGVTQTPRYLIKTRGQQVTLSCSPISGHRSVSWYQQTPGQGLQFLFEYFSETQRNKGNFPGRFSGRQFSNSRSEMNVSTLELGDSALYLCASSLGGRQNTEAFFGQGTRLTVV.

This clonotype was seen only a few times. The V gene is TRBV20-1, the J gene TRBJ2-5; unclear D gene. The CDR3 has 10 residues. V shed 8 bases and J shed 8 bases, with 12 bases lying between them. The germline V gene encodes CDR1 DFQATT and CDR2 SNEGSKA (reference sequence). CDR3: CSTEVYTQYF. CDR3 in DNA: TGCAGTACTGAGGTTTATACCCAGTACTTC.

This clonotype occurred a few times. This rearrangement joins TRBV10-3 to TRBJ1-5; weak D call: TRBD1 (5 bases). Germline V gene sequence: CDR1 ENHRY, CDR2 SYGVKD. Trimming took 0 bases from V and 0 from J, leaving 9 bases between them. This CDR3 is 16 amino acids long. CDR3 nucleotide sequence: TGTGCCATCAGTGAGTCACGGGGGGATAGCAATCAGCCCCAGCATTTT. Protein: CAISESRGDSNQPQHF.

This clonotype appeared a few times. The chain uses TRBV6-5 and TRBJ1-2, with D perhaps TRBD1 (5 bases). Germline V gene sequence: CDR1 MNHEY, CDR2 SVGAGI. V gave up 2 bases and J gave up 8 bases, with 18 bases separating them. This CDR3 spans 15 amino acids. The DNA for the CDR3 is TGTGCCAGCAGTTACGGTTTTCAGGGAATGAGCGGCTACACCTTC. It encodes CASSYGFQGMSGYTF.